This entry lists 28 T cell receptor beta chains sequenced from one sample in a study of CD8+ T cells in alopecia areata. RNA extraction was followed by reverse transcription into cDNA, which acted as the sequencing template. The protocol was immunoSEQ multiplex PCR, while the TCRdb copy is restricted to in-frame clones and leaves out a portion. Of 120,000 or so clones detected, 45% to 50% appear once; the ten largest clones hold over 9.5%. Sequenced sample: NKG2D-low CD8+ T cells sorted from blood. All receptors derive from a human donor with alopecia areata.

The CDR3 is CASSQNRLSGYTF. The CDR3 DNA reads as TGCGCCAGCAGTCAAAACAGGTTGAGCGGCTACACCTTC. The genes are TRBV23-1 and TRBJ1-2, with D tentatively TRBD1 (5 bases). TRBV23-1 is placed among ORFs of uncertain function. This CDR3 has 13 residues. V was trimmed by 2 bases and J by 8 bases, leaving 12 bases between them.

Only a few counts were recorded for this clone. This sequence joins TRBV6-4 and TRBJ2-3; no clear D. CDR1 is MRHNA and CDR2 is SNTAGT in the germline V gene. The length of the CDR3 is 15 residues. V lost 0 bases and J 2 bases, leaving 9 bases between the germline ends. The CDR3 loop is CASSDSPGHTDTQYF. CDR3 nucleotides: TGTGCCAGCAGTGACTCGCCAGGTCACACAGATACGCAGTATTTT.

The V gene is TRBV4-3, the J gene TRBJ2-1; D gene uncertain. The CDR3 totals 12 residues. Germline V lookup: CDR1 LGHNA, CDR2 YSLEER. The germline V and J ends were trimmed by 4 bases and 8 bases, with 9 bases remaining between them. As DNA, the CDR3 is TGCGCCAGCAGCCTTCCGTTTGATGAGCAGTTCTTC. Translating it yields CASSLPFDEQFF.

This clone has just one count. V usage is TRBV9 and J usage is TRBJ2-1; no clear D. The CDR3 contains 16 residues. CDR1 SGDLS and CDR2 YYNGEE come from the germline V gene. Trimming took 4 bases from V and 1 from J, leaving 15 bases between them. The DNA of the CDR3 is TGTGCCAGCAGCTCAGGCCCCGGGCGGTCCTACAATGAGCAGTTCTTC. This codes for CASSSGPGRSYNEQFF.

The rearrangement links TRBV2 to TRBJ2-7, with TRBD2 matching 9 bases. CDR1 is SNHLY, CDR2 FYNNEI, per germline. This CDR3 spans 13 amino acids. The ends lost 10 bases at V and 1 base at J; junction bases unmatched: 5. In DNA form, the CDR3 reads TGTGCCACTGTAGCGGGGGAATCCTACGAGCAGTACTTC. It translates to CATVAGESYEQYF. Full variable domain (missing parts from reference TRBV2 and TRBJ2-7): EPEVTQTPSHQVTQMGQEVILRCVPISNHLYFYWYRQILGQKVEFLVSFYNNEISEKSEIFDDQFSVERPDGSNFTLKIRSTKLEDSAMYFCATVAGESYEQYFGPGTRLTVT.

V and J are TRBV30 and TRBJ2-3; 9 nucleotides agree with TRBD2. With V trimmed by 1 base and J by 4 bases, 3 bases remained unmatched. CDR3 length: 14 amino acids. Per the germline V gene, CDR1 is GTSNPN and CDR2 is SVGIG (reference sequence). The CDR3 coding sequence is TGTGCCTGGAGTGGGCGGGAGGGTGCAGATACGCAGTATTTT. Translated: CAWSGREGADTQYF. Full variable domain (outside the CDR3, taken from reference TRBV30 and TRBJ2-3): SQTIHQWPATLVQPVGSPLSLECTVEGTSNPNLYWYRQAAGRGLQLLFYSVGIGQISSEVPQNLSASRPQDRQFILSSKKLLLSDSGFYLCAWSGREGADTQYFGPGTRLTVL.

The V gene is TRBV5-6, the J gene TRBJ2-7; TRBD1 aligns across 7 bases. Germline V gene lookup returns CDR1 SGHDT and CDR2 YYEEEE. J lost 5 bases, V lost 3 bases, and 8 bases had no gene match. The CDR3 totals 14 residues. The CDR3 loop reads CASSSLTGDHEQYF. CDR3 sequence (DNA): TGTGCCAGCAGCTCATTAACAGGGGACCACGAGCAGTACTTC.

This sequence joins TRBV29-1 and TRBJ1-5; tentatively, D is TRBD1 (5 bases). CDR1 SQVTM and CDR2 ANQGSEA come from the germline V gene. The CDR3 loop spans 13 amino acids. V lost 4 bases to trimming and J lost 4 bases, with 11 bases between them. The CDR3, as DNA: TGCAGCGTTGCCGAAGGGGATAATCAGCCCCAGCATTTT. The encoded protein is CSVAEGDNQPQHF.

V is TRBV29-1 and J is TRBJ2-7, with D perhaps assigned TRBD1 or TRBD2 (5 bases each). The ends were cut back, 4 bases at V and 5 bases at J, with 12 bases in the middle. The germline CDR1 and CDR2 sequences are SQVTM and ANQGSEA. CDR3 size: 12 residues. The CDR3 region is CSVAQGADEQYF. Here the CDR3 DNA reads TGCAGCGTTGCCCAGGGAGCGGACGAGCAGTACTTC.

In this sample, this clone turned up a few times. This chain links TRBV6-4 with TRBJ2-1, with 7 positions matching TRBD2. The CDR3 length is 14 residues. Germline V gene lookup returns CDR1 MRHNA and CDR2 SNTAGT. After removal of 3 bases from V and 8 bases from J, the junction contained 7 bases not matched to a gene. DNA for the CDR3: TGTGCCAGCAGTGAGGGCGGGGGAGGGGATGAGCAGTTCTTC. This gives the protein CASSEGGGGDEQFF.

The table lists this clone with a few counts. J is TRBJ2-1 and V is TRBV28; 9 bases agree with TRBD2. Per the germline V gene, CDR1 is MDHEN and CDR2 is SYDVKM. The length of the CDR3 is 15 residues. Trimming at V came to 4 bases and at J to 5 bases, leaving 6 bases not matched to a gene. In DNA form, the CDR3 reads TGTGCCAGCAGTTCACGGACTAGCGCAGACAATGAGCAGTTCTTC. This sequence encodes CASSSRTSADNEQFF.

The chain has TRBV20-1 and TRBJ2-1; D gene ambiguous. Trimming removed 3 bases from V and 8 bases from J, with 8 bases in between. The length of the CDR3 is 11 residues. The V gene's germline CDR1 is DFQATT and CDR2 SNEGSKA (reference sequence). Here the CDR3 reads CSASLGHEQFF. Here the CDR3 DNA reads TGCAGTGCTAGTTTAGGGCATGAGCAGTTCTTC.

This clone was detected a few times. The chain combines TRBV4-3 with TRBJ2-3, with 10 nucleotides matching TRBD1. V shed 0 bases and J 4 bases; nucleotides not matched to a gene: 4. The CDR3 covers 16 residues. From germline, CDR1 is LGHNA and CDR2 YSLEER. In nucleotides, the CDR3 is TGCGCCAGCAGCCAAGAGGGACAGGGGACATCAGATACGCAGTATTTT. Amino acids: CASSQEGQGTSDTQYF.

The CDR3 bases are TGTGCCAGCAGTCAGGAGACTAGCGGGAGGGCCTACAATGAGCAGTTCTTC. Encoded protein: CASSQETSGRAYNEQFF. The rearrangement uses TRBV27 and TRBJ2-1, with TRBD2 identical over 14 bases. V shed 5 bases, J shed 2 bases, and the junction held 5 bases outside the gene matches. This CDR3 is built from 17 residues. The germline V gene encodes CDR1 MNHEY and CDR2 SMNVEV (reference sequence).

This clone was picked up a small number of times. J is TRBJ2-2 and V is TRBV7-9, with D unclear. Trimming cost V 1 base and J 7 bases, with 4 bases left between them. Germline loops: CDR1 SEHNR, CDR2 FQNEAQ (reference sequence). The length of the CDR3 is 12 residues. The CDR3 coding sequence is TGTGCCAGCAGCTTAGACAGCGGGGAGCTGTTTTTT. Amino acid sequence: CASSLDSGELFF. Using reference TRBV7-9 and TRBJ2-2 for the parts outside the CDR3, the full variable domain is DTGVSQNPRHKITKRGQNVTFRCDPISEHNRLYWYRQTLGQGPEFLTYFQNEAQLEKSRLLSDRFSAERPKGSFSTLEIQRTEQGDSAMYLCASSLDSGELFFGEGSRLTVL.

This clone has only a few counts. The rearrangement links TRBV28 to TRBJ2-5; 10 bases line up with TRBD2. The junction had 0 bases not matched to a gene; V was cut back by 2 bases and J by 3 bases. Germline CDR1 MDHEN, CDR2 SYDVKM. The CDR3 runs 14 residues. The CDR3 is CASSLGLAEETQYF. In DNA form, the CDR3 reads TGTGCCAGCAGTTTAGGACTAGCGGAAGAGACCCAGTACTTC.

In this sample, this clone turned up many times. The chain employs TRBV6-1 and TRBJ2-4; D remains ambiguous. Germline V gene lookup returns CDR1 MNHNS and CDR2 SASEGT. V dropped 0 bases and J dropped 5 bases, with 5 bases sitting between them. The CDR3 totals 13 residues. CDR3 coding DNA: TGTGCCAGCAGTGAAGCTCACGAAAACATTCAGTACTTC. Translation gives CASSEAHENIQYF.

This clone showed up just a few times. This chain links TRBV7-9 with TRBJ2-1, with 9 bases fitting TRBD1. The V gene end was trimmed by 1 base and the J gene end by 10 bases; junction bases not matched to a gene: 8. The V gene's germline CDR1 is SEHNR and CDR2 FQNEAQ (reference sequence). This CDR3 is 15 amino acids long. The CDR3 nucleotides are TGTGCCAGCAGCTTAGGCGTGGGACAGGGATTGGAGCAGTTCTTC. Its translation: CASSLGVGQGLEQFF. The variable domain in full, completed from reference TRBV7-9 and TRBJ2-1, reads DTGVSQNPRHKITKRGQNVTFRCDPISEHNRLYWYRQTLGQGPEFLTYFQNEAQLEKSRLLSDRFSAERPKGSFSTLEIQRTEQGDSAMYLCASSLGVGQGLEQFFGPGTRLTVL.

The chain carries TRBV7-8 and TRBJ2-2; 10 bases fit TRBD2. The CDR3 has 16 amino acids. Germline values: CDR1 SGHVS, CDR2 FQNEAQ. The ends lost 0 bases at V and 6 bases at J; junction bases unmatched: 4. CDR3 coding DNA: TGTGCCAGCAGCTTAGCTCTAGCGGGGGTCGCCGGGGAGCTGTTTTTT. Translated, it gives CASSLALAGVAGELFF.

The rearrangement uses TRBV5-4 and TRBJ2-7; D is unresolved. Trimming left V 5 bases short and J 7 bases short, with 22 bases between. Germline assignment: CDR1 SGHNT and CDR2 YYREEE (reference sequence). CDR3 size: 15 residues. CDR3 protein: CASSRMLEARGEQYF. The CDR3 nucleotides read TGTGCCAGCAGTAGGATGTTGGAAGCCCGTGGGGAGCAGTACTTC.

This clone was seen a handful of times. CDR3 DNA: TGTGCCAGCAGTTACTCGACGGGGGGCTACAATGAGCAGTTCTTC. Translating gives CASSYSTGGYNEQFF. This rearrangement joins TRBV6-5 to TRBJ2-1; 7 nucleotides align to TRBD2. This CDR3 has 15 residues. CDR1 is MNHEY, CDR2 SVGAGI, per germline. V lost 0 bases to trimming and J lost 3 bases; unmatched junction nucleotides: 2.

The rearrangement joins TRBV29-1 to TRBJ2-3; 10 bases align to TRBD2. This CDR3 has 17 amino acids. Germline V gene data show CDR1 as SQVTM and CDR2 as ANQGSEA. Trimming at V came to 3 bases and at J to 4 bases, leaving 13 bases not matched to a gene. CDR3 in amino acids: CSVDPILSGRAPDTQYF. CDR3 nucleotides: TGCAGCGTTGACCCTATACTAAGCGGGAGGGCCCCAGATACGCAGTATTTT.

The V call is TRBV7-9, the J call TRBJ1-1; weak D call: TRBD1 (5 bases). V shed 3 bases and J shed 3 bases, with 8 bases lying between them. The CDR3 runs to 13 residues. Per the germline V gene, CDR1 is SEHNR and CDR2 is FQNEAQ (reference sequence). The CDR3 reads CASSFPGHTEAFF. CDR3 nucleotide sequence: TGTGCCAGCAGCTTCCCGGGACACACTGAAGCTTTCTTT.

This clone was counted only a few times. The DNA of the CDR3 is TGTGCCAGCAGCTCCGATACCCTTTACGAGCAGTACTTC. It specifies CASSSDTLYEQYF. The genes are TRBV5-6 and TRBJ2-7; D uncertain. The germline CDR1 and CDR2 sequences are SGHDT and YYEEEE. The CDR3 totals 13 residues. The V gene lost 3 bases and the J gene lost 4 bases, with 11 bases spanning the gap.

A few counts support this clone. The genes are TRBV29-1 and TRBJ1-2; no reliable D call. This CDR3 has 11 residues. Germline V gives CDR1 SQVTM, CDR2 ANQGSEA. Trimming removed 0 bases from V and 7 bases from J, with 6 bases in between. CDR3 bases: TGCAGCGTTGAAGATCTCTTTGGCTACACCTTC. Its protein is CSVEDLFGYTF.

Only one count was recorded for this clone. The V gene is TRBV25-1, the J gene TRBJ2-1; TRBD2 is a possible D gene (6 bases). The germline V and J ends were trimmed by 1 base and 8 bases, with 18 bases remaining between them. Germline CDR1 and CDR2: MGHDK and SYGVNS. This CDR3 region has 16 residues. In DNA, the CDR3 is TGTGCCAGCAGTGAATTTGGGATCCCGGGGGAGTATGAGCAGTTCTTC. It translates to CASSEFGIPGEYEQFF.

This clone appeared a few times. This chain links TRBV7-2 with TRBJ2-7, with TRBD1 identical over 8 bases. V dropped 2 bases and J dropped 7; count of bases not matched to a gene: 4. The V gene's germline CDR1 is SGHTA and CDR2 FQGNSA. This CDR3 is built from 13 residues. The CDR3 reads CASSLRQGHEQYF. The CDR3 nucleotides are TGTGCCAGCAGCTTACGACAGGGGCATGAGCAGTACTTC. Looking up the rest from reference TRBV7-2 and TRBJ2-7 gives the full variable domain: GAGVSQSPSNKVTEKGKDVELRCDPISGHTALYWYRQSLGQGLEFLIYFQGNSAPDKSGLPSDRFSAERTGGSVSTLTIQRTQQEDSAVYLCASSLRQGHEQYFGPGTRLTVT.

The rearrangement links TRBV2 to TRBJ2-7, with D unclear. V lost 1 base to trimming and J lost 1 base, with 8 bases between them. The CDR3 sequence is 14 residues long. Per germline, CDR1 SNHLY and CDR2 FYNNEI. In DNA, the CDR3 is TGTGCCAGCAGTGAAGGGACGGCTTCCTACGAGCAGTACTTC. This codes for CASSEGTASYEQYF.